This T cell receptor (beta chain) was recorded in a study of blood T cell repertoires in COVID-19. Across the whole study: The United States, Italy and Spain provided the acute and convalescent COVID-19 samples. The cDNA or gDNA used as material had been derived from T cells, B-cell-depleted T cells, or PBMCs.

In the source study's methods: Estimation of nucleated cell counts relied on the amplification of reference gene primers. Some clones are missing from TCRdb's copy, which holds only in-frame ones; the method was immunoSEQ multiplex PCR. V and J calls and clone size come straight from that table; D and trimming were deduced from the DNA. The sample holds approximately 300,000 clones, roughly 80% seen once. The CDR3 is 16 residues long. Germline trimming cut 5 bases from V and 5 bases from J; bases unmatched to any gene: 9. In germline, CDR1 is SGHDN, CDR2 FVKESK. The specimen sequenced was peripheral blood. The V and J genes are TRBV14 and TRBJ2-3; 11 bases align to TRBD2. This clonotype was sampled from a woman between 50 and 59 years old with active or convalescent COVID-19. CDR3 protein: CASSTRRLAGRDTQYF. CDR3 bases: TGTGCCAGCAGCACACGCAGACTAGCGGGAAGAGATACGCAGTATTTT.